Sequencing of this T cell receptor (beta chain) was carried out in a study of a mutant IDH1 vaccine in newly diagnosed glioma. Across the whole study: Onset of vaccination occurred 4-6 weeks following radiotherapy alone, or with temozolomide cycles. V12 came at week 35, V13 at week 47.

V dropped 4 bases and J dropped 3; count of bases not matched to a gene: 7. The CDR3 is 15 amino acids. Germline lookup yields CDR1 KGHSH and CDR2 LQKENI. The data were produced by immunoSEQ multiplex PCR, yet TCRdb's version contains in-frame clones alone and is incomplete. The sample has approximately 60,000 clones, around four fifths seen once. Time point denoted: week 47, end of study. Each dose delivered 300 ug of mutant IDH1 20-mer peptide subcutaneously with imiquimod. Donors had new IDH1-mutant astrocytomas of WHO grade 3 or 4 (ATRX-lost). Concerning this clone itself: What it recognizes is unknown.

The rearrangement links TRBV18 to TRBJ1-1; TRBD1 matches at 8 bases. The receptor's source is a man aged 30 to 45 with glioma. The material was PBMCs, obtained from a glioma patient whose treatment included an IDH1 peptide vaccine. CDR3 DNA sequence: TGTGCCAGCTCACGGGCAGGGGGCGGTGACACTGAAGCTTTCTTT. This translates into CASSRAGGGDTEAFF.